Sequencing of this T cell receptor (beta chain) was carried out in a study of beta chain features in type 1 diabetes. TCRB transcripts that were expressed got sequenced, as all of the isolated RNA had been reverse transcribed. Profiling relied on immunoSEQ multiplex PCR, and the TCRdb table lists in-frame clones only, not all of them. This sample yields fewer than 900,000 clones, of which roughly 15% are seen a single time; 0.023% belongs to the top ten. CDR3 length equals 15 residues. The V gene end was trimmed by 6 bases and the J gene end by 5 bases; junction bases not matched to a gene: 12. The V gene's germline CDR1 is MDHEN and CDR2 SYDVKM. There are a few counts of this clone.

The V and J genes are TRBV28 and TRBJ2-5; 7 bases fit TRBD1. The sequenced sample was naive CD4+ T cells from blood. The clonotype originates from a woman between 18 and 29 years old in good health. The DNA for the CDR3 is TGTGCCAGCAGACTCGAGACGACAGGGCGGGAGACCCAGTACTTC. It codes for CASRLETTGRETQYF.